The entry below describes one TCR beta chain. The protocol was immunoSEQ multiplex PCR, while the TCRdb copy is restricted to in-frame clones and leaves out a portion. Among a few hundred thousand clones listed, 70% to 90% were seen once. The data derive from a study of blood T cell repertoires in COVID-19. About the study: The study drew acute and convalescent COVID-19 samples from the United States, Italy and Spain.

From germline, CDR1 is GTSNPN and CDR2 SVGIG (reference sequence). The V and J ends lost 1 base and 7 bases respectively, with 11 bases between them. The CDR3 is made up of 14 amino acids. This TCR derives from a woman between 40 and 50 years old who had recovered from COVID-19. The sample taken for sequencing was PBMCs or T cells enriched from blood (not recorded which). V is TRBV30 and J is TRBJ1-6, with D maybe TRBD1 (5 bases). Here the CDR3 DNA reads TGTGCCTGGAGTGAGCAGGGTGTGAATTCACCCCTCCACTTT. Translating gives CAWSEQGVNSPLHF.